The subject of this entry is one T cell receptor (beta chain). This CDR3 has 13 amino acids. Germline V gives CDR1 GTSNPN, CDR2 SVGIG (reference sequence). Unmatched junction bases numbered 6, after V lost 7 bases and J lost 3 bases. The data are from a study of blood T cell repertoires in COVID-19. The repertoire was sequenced with immunoSEQ multiplex PCR; TCRdb's copy has only in-frame clones and lacks some. The sample holds around 140,000 clones, about 80% seen once. The receptor was isolated from a woman aged 45-60 years who had recovered from COVID-19. Source material: PBMCs or T cells enriched from blood (not recorded which). V usage is TRBV30 and J usage is TRBJ1-3; TRBD1 matches at 7 bases. CDR3: CASETGSGNTIYF. Written as DNA, the CDR3 is TGTGCCTCTGAGACAGGGAGTGGAAACACCATATATTTT. The complete variable domain, with remaining parts taken from reference TRBV30 and TRBJ1-3, reads SQTIHQWPATLVQPVGSPLSLECTVEGTSNPNLYWYRQAAGRGLQLLFYSVGIGQISSEVPQNLSASRPQDRQFILSSKKLLLSDSGFYLCASETGSGNTIYFGEGSWLTVV.